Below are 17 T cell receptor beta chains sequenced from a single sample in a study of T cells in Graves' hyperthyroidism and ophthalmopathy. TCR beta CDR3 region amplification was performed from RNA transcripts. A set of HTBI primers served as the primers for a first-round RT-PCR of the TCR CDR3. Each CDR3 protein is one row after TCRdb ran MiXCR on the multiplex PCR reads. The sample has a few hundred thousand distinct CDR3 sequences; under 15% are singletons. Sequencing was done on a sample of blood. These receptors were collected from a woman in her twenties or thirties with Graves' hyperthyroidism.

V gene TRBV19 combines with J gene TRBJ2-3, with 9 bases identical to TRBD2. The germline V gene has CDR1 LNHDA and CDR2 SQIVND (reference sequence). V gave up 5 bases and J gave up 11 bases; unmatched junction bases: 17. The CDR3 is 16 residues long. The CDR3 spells CASSPDSSGTSRGQYF. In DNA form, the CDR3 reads TGTGCCAGTAGTCCCGATTCTAGCGGGACCTCAAGGGGGCAGTATTTT.

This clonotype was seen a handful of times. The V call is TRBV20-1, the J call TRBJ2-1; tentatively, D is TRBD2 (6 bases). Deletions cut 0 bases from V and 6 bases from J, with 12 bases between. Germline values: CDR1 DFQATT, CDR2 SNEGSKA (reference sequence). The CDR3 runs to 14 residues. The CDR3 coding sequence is TGCAGTGCTAGAGAGGGACTCGGGGGCAATGAGCAGTTCTTC. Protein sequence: CSAREGLGGNEQFF.

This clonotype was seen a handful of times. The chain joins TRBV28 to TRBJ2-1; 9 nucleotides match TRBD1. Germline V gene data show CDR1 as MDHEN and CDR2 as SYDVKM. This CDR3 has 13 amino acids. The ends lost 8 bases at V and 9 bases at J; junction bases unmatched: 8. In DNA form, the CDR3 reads TGTGCCAGCCGACCGGGGACAGGGCCTGAGCAGTTCTTC. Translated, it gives CASRPGTGPEQFF.

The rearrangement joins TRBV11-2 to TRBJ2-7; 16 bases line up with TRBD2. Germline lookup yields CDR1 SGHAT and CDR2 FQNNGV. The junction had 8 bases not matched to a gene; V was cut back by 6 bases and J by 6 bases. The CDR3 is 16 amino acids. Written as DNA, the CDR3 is TGTGCCAGCAGGGCAACCGGGACTAGCGGGAGGGGCGAGCAGTACTTC. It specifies CASRATGTSGRGEQYF.

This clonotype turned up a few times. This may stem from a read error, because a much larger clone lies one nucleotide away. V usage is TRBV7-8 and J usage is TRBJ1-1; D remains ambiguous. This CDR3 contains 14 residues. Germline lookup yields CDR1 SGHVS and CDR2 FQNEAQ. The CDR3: CAGSLASTNTEAFF. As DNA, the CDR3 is TGTGCCGGCAGCTTAGCGTCAACGAACACTGAAGCTTTCTTT.

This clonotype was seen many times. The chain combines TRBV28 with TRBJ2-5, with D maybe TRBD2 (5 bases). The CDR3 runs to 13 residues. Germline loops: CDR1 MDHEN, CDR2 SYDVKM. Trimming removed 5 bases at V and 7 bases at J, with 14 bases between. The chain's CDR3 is CASSPARGRTQYF. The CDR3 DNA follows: TGTGCCAGCAGTCCAGCGAGAGGGAGGACCCAGTACTTC.

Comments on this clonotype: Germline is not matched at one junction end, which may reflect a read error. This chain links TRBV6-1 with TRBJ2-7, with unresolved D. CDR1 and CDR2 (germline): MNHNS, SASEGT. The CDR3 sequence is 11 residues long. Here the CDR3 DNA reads TGTGCCAACAGTGTAGGGAACGAGCAGTACTTC. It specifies CANSVGNEQYF.

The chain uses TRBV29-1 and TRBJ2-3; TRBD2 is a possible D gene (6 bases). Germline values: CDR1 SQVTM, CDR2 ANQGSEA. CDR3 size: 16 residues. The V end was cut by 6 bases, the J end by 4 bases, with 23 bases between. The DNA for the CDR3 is TGCAGCGTGGGCGATGATGACGGGAGTCAGCCAGATACGCAGTATTTT. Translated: CSVGDDDGSQPDTQYF.

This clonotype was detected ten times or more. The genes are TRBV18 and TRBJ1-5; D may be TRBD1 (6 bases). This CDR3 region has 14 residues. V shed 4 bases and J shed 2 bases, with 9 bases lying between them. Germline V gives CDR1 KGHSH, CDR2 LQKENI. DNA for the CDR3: TGTGCCAGCTCACACAGGGAGGGCAATCAGCCCCAGCATTTT. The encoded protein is CASSHREGNQPQHF.

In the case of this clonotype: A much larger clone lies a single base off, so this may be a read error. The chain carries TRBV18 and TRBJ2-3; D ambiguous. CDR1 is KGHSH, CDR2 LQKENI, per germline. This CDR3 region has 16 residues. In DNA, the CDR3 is TGTGTCAGCTCAGAAAGGTTGAGTTTCGGCACAGATACGCAGTATTTT. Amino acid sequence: CVSSERLSFGTDTQYF.

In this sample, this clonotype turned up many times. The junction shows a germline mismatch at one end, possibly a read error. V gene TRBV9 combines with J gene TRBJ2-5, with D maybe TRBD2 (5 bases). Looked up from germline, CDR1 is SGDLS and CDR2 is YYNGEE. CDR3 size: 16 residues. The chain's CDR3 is CASSAGGQSLQETQYF. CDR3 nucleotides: TGTGCCAGTAGCGCCGGAGGCCAATCACTACAAGAGACCCAGTACTTC.

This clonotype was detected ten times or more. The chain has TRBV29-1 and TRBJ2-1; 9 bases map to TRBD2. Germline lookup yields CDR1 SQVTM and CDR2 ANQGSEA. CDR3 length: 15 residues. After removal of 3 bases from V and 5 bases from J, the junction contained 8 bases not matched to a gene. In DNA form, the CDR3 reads TGCAGCGTTGAGCTAGCGGGATTCAACGACAATGAGCAGTTCTTC. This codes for CSVELAGFNDNEQFF.

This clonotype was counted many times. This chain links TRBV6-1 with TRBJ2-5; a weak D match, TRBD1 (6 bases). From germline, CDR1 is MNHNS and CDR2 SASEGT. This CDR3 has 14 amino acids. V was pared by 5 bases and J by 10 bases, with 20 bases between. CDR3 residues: CASSYKGQASFQYF. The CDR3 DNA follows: TGTGCCAGCAGTTATAAGGGACAAGCTTCCTTCCAGTACTTC.

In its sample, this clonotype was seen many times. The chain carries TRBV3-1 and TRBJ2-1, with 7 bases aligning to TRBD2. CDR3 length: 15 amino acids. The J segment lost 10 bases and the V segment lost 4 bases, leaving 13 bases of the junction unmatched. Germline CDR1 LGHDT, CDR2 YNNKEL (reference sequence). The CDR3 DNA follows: TGTGCCAGCAGCCGCCGGGACTACTCCGCACAGGAGCAGTTCTTC. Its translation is CASSRRDYSAQEQFF.

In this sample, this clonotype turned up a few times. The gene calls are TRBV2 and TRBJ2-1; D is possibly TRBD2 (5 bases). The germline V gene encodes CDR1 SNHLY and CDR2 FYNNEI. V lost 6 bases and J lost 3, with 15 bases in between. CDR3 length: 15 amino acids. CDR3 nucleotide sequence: TGTGCCAGCAGATCGGGGAGCAAAAACTACAATGAGCAGTTCTTC. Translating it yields CASRSGSKNYNEQFF.

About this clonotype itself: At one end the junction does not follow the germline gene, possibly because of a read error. CDR3 DNA: TGTGCCAGCAGCTTACGTGGAGATACGCTGTATTTT. Translating it yields CASSLRGDTLYF. The chain uses TRBV11-3 and TRBJ2-3; D remains unclear. Germline lookup yields CDR1 SGHNT and CDR2 YENEEA. The CDR3 runs 12 residues.

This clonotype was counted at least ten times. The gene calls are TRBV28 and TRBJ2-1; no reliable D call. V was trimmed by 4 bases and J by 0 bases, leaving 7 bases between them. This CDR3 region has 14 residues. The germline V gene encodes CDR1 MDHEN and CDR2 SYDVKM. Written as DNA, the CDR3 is TGTGCCAGCAGTTCTCCCAGCTCCTACAATGAGCAGTTCTTC. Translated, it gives CASSSPSSYNEQFF.